The 23 T cell receptor beta chains listed next were all sequenced from one sample in a study of T cells in Graves' hyperthyroidism and ophthalmopathy. TCR beta CDR3 region amplification was performed from RNA transcripts. In the first-round RT-PCR of the TCR CDR3, the HTBI primer set was used. TCRdb independently ran MiXCR on the multiplex PCR reads; one entry per CDR3 protein. The data hold hundreds of thousands of distinct CDR3 sequences, with roughly 37% observed a single time. The sequencing input was blood. Every receptor here comes from a man aged 18 to 30 with Graves' hyperthyroidism.

The rearrangement uses TRBV15 and TRBJ2-7; D call uncertain. The V end lost 3 bases, the J end lost 1 base, and 13 bases lay between the germline ends. The CDR3 is made up of 15 amino acids. Per the germline V gene, CDR1 is LNHNV and CDR2 is YYDKDF (reference sequence). CDR3 residues: CATSSLMDRSYEQYF. The CDR3, as DNA: TGTGCCACCAGCAGTTTAATGGATAGGTCCTACGAGCAGTACTTC.

This clonotype has at least ten counts. V gene TRBV10-3 combines with J gene TRBJ2-7; D is unclear. The CDR3 runs to 12 residues. Germline assignment: CDR1 ENHRY and CDR2 SYGVKD. The ends were cut back, 3 bases at V and 6 bases at J, with 9 bases in the middle. The CDR3 loop is CAISDGTPEQYF. The CDR3 DNA follows: TGTGCCATCAGTGACGGAACCCCCGAGCAGTACTTC.

In this sample, this clonotype turned up many times. CDR3 residues: CATNNQPQHF. The CDR3 nucleotides are TGCGCCACCAATAATCAGCCCCAGCATTTT. The chain carries TRBV10-2 and TRBJ1-5; D remains ambiguous. Germline CDR1 is WSHSY and CDR2 is SAAADI. This CDR3 comprises 10 residues. Trimming shortened V by 10 bases and J by 4 bases, and 5 bases separated the two germline ends.

This chain joins TRBV7-3 and TRBJ1-1, with D unresolved. V was shortened by 5 bases and J by 3 bases, with 13 bases between the two germline ends. The germline gives CDR1 SGHTA, CDR2 FQGTGA. The CDR3 has 14 amino acids. The CDR3 here is CASSLTAGDTEAFF. The CDR3 DNA reads TGTGCCAGCAGCCTCACGGCTGGGGACACTGAAGCTTTCTTT.

The chain is built from TRBV7-9 and TRBJ1-3, with TRBD1 matching over 9 bases. The germline CDR1 and CDR2 sequences are SEHNR and FQNEAQ (reference sequence). This CDR3 region has 17 residues. V was clipped by 6 bases and J by 8 bases; unmatched bases: 17. Here the CDR3 reads CASSSLGQGDYGYTIYF. The CDR3 DNA follows: TGTGCCAGCAGTTCATTGGGACAGGGTGACTATGGCTACACCATATATTTT.

The rearrangement joins TRBV9 to TRBJ2-2, with 8 bases identical to TRBD1. Germline V gene data show CDR1 as SGDLS and CDR2 as YYNGEE. The CDR3 is 17 residues long. Trimming cost V 4 bases and J 0 bases; bases outside gene matches: 8. The CDR3 bases are TGTGCCAGCAGCAAAGACACAGGGGGACCGAACACCGGGGAGCTGTTTTTT. Protein product: CASSKDTGGPNTGELFF.

With regard to this clonotype: A read error may account for a junction end that differs from germline. This chain joins TRBV7-8 and TRBJ1-4; D is undetermined. The CDR3 extends over 15 amino acids. Germline loops: CDR1 SGHVS, CDR2 FQNEAQ. Written as DNA, the CDR3 is TGCGCCAGCAGCCCCCTCGCTAGAACTAATGAAAAACTGTTTTTT. It yields the protein CASSPLARTNEKLFF.

The rearrangement uses TRBV7-2 and TRBJ2-7, with TRBD1 identical over 9 bases. The DNA end lines up better with TRBJ2-1; the J call may be wrong. Germline V gene data show CDR1 as SGHTA and CDR2 as FQGNSA. This CDR3 has 13 residues. DNA for the CDR3: TGTGCCAGCAGCATGACAGGGGGCAATGAGCAGTTCTTC. This sequence encodes CASSMTGGNEQFF.

This clonotype was observed at least ten times. The genes are TRBV7-2 and TRBJ2-7; D possibly corresponds to TRBD2 (6 bases). The CDR3 runs to 15 residues. Trimming removed 1 base from V and 3 bases from J, with 13 bases in between. Germline V gene sequence: CDR1 SGHTA, CDR2 FQGNSA. The CDR3 nucleotides are TGTGCCAGCAGCTTAGATACTAGCAGAGACTACGAGCAGTACTTC. As protein: CASSLDTSRDYEQYF.

This clonotype was counted a few times. The chain recombines TRBV5-5 with TRBJ2-5, with D perhaps given as TRBD1 or TRBD2 (5 bases each). V was shortened by 0 bases and J by 6 bases, with 12 bases between the two germline ends. CDR3 length equals 14 residues. CDR1 SGHKS and CDR2 YYEKEE come from the germline V gene (reference sequence). The CDR3, as DNA: TGTGCCAGCAGCTTGGTACTAGGGGAGAAGACCCAGTACTTC. Protein product: CASSLVLGEKTQYF.

This clonotype was picked up a small number of times. The rearrangement uses TRBV27 and TRBJ2-7; D perhaps matches TRBD1 (6 bases). The CDR3 totals 14 residues. Trimming left V 3 bases short and J 2 bases short, with 11 bases between. Looked up from germline, CDR1 is MNHEY and CDR2 is SMNVEV (reference sequence). The CDR3 DNA is TGTGCCAGCAGTTTTCGGGACACCCCCTACGAGCAGTACTTC. Protein sequence: CASSFRDTPYEQYF.

J is TRBJ1-6 and V is TRBV25-1; possible D gene TRBD1, 6 bases. Germline CDR1 and CDR2: MGHDK and SYGVNS. This CDR3 contains 11 residues. CDR3 region: CARPGDSPLHF. The CDR3 DNA is TGTGCTAGACCAGGGGATTCACCCCTCCACTTT.

A note on this clonotype: A clone one base away is much larger, so this may be a read error. CDR3 in amino acids: CASSFDRGFNNQHQHF. The CDR3 DNA sequence: TGTGCCAGCAGTTTTGACAGGGGGTTCAACAATCAGCACCAGCATTTT. This chain links TRBV7-2 with TRBJ1-5, with 9 bases fitting TRBD1. CDR1 is SGHTA and CDR2 is FQGNSA in the germline V gene. The CDR3 covers 16 residues.

This clonotype has ten or more counts. This chain uses TRBV7-9 with TRBJ1-1, with D hard to call. Per the germline V gene, CDR1 is SEHNR and CDR2 is FQNEAQ (reference sequence). V lost 9 bases and J lost 4, with 12 bases in between. The CDR3 sequence is 12 residues long. CDR3 sequence (DNA): TGTGCCAGTTCAGAGGATAGCACTGAAGCTTTCTTT. Its protein is CASSEDSTEAFF.

With respect to this clonotype: At one of its ends the junction is not consistent with the germline gene, which may arise from a read error. V usage is TRBV2 and J usage is TRBJ2-5, with 8 bases fitting TRBD2. The CDR3 loop spans 17 amino acids. Germline V gene lookup returns CDR1 SNHLY and CDR2 FYNNEI. The chain's CDR3 is CASSESLAGGHQGTQYF. DNA of the CDR3: TGTGCCAGCAGTGAATCTCTGGCGGGGGGCCACCAAGGGACCCAGTACTTC.

This clonotype occurred a few times. The chain employs TRBV19 and TRBJ1-5; D might be TRBD1 (6 bases). The CDR3 has 18 amino acids. Between the trimmed V and J ends, which lost 7 bases and 2 bases, there was a span of 24 bases. Per the germline V gene, CDR1 is LNHDA and CDR2 is SQIVND (reference sequence). CDR3 in amino acids: CASKRGDTGTQGNQPQHF. As DNA, the CDR3 is TGTGCCAGTAAACGAGGGGACACGGGTACTCAGGGCAATCAGCCCCAGCATTTT.

This sequence joins TRBV5-1 and TRBJ2-2; unclear D gene. CDR1 SGHRS and CDR2 YFSETQ come from the germline V gene. The CDR3 consists of 15 residues. V was trimmed by 4 bases and J by 5 bases, leaving 15 bases between them. For the CDR3, the DNA is TGCGCCAGCAGCCCCTCCTTCGGAGCAACCGGGGAGCTGTTTTTT. Translating gives CASSPSFGATGELFF.

The chain links TRBV7-8 to TRBJ1-1, with TRBD1 identical over 7 bases. Germline values: CDR1 SGHVS, CDR2 FQNEAQ. V shed 1 base, J shed 7 bases, and the junction held 9 bases outside the gene matches. The CDR3 length is 15 residues. In DNA, the CDR3 is TGTGCCAGCAGCTTAGTCTCGGCAGGGGGGGATGAAGCTTTCTTT. It is translated as CASSLVSAGGDEAFF.

The genes are TRBV7-3 and TRBJ2-7, with TRBD2 matching over 14 bases. The CDR3 is 15 amino acids. CDR1 is SGHTA, CDR2 FQGTGA, per germline. The V and J ends lost 7 bases and 6 bases, in that order; junction bases with no gene match: 8. The CDR3 nucleotides are TGTGCCAGCAATCCGGGACTAGCGGGAGATGTCGAGCAGTACTTC. Its translation is CASNPGLAGDVEQYF.

CDR3 region: CASSLRGGRENTGELFF. CDR3 nucleotide sequence: TGTGCCAGCAGCCTCCGTGGGGGGAGGGAGAACACCGGGGAGCTGTTTTTT. The rearrangement links TRBV7-3 to TRBJ2-2; 7 bases are a match to TRBD2. J gave up 1 base and V 5 bases, and 10 bases lay outside the gene matches. CDR3 length equals 17 residues. Germline V gene data show CDR1 as SGHTA and CDR2 as FQGTGA.

This clonotype was detected ten times or more. The J gene is TRBJ1-4, the V gene TRBV5-1, with a possible D match to TRBD1 (5 bases). Germline V lookup: CDR1 SGHRS, CDR2 YFSETQ. The CDR3 has 14 residues. Deletions cut 1 base from V and 5 bases from J, with 9 bases between. The CDR3 region is CASSLQGPNEKLFF. DNA of the CDR3: TGCGCCAGCAGCTTGCAGGGCCCCAATGAAAAACTGTTTTTT.

Many counts were recorded for this clonotype. The V gene is TRBV7-9, the J gene TRBJ1-4; D unresolved. V was trimmed by 11 bases and J by 6 bases, leaving 13 bases between them. The CDR3 consists of 12 residues. The germline V gene encodes CDR1 SEHNR and CDR2 FQNEAQ (reference sequence). CDR3 protein: CAFRRGDEKLFF. The CDR3, as DNA: TGTGCCTTCCGACGGGGAGATGAAAAACTGTTTTTT.

V and J are TRBV20-1 and TRBJ2-7; possible D gene TRBD1, 6 bases. The CDR3 is made up of 14 amino acids. Trimming left V 5 bases short and J 4 bases short, with 18 bases between. CDR1 DFQATT and CDR2 SNEGSKA come from the germline V gene (reference sequence). The chain's CDR3 is CSACRDNNLYEQYF. The CDR3 nucleotides are TGCAGTGCTTGCCGGGACAACAACCTGTACGAGCAGTACTTC.